This T cell receptor (beta chain) comes out of a study of T cells in localized non-small cell lung cancer. General study findings and limits: One tumor region alone was sequenced, and heterogeneity therefore remains possible. Of the tissues analyzed, uninvolved adjacent lung showed maximal T cell clonality, greater than tumor. Blood T cell density predicted longer survival; adjacent-lung clonality, shorter. Appearance in adjacent lung was seen for a median roughly 50 of the top 100 tumor clones.

Details on this clone: Its specificity is not known.

The CDR3 totals 13 residues. Trimming removed 7 bases from V and 2 bases from J, with 14 bases in between. Germline assignment: CDR1 SQVTM and CDR2 ANQGSEA. Measured with immunoSEQ multiplex PCR; TCRdb has only the in-frame clones, and not every one. The repertoire holds roughly 7,800 clones, with approximately 94% as singletons. The sequence derives from a woman aged 35-70 years with stage I lung adenocarcinoma. The V gene is TRBV29-1, the J gene TRBJ2-5; D might be TRBD1 (5 bases). The sequencing here drew on peripheral blood, taken before any cancer treatment. The CDR3 is CSASGKGQETQYF. The CDR3, as DNA: TGCAGCGCCTCAGGGAAGGGACAAGAGACCCAGTACTTC.